The 23 T cell receptor beta chains given below trace back to one sample, sequenced in a study of CD8 T cells in Susac syndrome. RNA amounts of roughly 0.45 to 1 ug underwent reverse transcription with random hexamers. One entry per CDR3 protein results from TCRdb running MiXCR on the immunoSEQ multiplex PCR reads. The sample contains some 140,000 distinct CDR3 sequences, around 85% of which appear only once. The specimen sequenced was CD8+ T cells from PBMCs. These receptors all come from a human donor with multiple sclerosis.

In its sample, this clonotype was seen a few times. The chain uses TRBV6-2 or TRBV6-3 and TRBJ2-7; D remains ambiguous. Per the germline V gene, CDR1 is MNHEY and CDR2 is SVGEGT. The CDR3 runs to 13 residues. V gave up 4 bases and J gave up 4 bases, with 11 bases separating them. CDR3 sequence: CASSSGFWYEQYF. Here the CDR3 DNA reads TGTGCCAGCAGTTCTGGGTTTTGGTACGAGCAGTACTTC.

This chain links TRBV5-6 with TRBJ1-1; D is possibly TRBD1 (6 bases). V shed 3 bases and J shed 1 base, with 19 bases lying between them. The length of the CDR3 is 17 residues. Per germline, CDR1 SGHDT and CDR2 YYEEEE. CDR3 nucleotides: TGTGCCAGCAGCTCGATAAAAACGGGACACGCGAACACTGAAGCTTTCTTT. It codes for CASSSIKTGHANTEAFF.

This chain uses TRBV12-3 or TRBV12-4 with TRBJ2-1; the match to TRBD2 covers 15 bases. After removal of 3 bases from V and 4 bases from J, the junction contained 7 bases not matched to a gene. The CDR3 has 18 residues. The CDR3 coding sequence is TGTGCCAGCAGTTTCCCCGGACTAGCGGGGGGGAAGTACAATGAGCAGTTCTTC. This codes for CASSFPGLAGGKYNEQFF.

This chain joins TRBV5-6 and TRBJ1-5; possible D gene TRBD1, 6 bases. CDR1 is SGHDT, CDR2 YYEEEE, per germline. Trimming removed 1 base from V and 7 bases from J, with 21 bases in between. The CDR3 runs 17 residues. This CDR3 reads CASSLLQGEIVGQPQHF. CDR3 nucleotides: TGTGCCAGCAGCTTGTTACAGGGTGAGATAGTGGGGCAGCCCCAGCATTTT.

For the CDR3, the DNA is TGTGCCAGCAGTGAATGGGTAGGGAGCAATCAGCCCCAGCATTTT. Translating it yields CASSEWVGSNQPQHF. The V gene is TRBV6-1, the J gene TRBJ1-5; D remains ambiguous. This CDR3 has 15 residues. Germline values: CDR1 MNHNS, CDR2 SASEGT. Trimming removed 2 bases from V and 1 base from J, with 9 bases in between.

CDR3 in amino acids: CASGLWGRGNEQFF. DNA of the CDR3: TGTGCTAGTGGTTTGTGGGGTCGGGGAAATGAGCAGTTCTTC. The chain is built from TRBV12-5 and TRBJ2-1, with a weak D call TRBD2 (5 bases). V shed 2 bases and J shed 7 bases, with 12 bases lying between them. Germline values: CDR1 LGHNT, CDR2 FRNRAP. CDR3 size: 14 residues.

V gene TRBV12-5 combines with J gene TRBJ2-7; TRBD1 agrees at 7 bases. V was clipped by 3 bases and J by 5 bases; unmatched bases: 10. Germline V lookup: CDR1 LGHNT, CDR2 FRNRAP. The CDR3 is made up of 15 amino acids. The CDR3 loop reads CASGLGGSAGHEQYV. CDR3 sequence (DNA): TGTGCTAGTGGTTTAGGGGGCTCGGCAGGGCACGAGCAGTACGTC.

This clonotype turned up a few times. This rearrangement joins TRBV5-8 to TRBJ2-7; no firm D call. V lost 4 bases, J lost 4 bases, and 9 bases lay in between. CDR3 length: 12 residues. Germline loops: CDR1 SGHTS, CDR2 YDEGEE. This CDR3 reads CASSPTFYEQYF. CDR3 bases: TGTGCCAGCAGCCCGACATTTTACGAGCAGTACTTC.

The chain's CDR3 is CASTEAGGPRELFF. For the CDR3, the DNA is TGTGCCAGCACGGAAGCGGGGGGGCCGAGGGAGCTGTTTTTT. The rearrangement uses TRBV6-1 and TRBJ2-2, with 10 bases aligning to TRBD2. The CDR3 consists of 14 residues. CDR1 is MNHNS, CDR2 SASEGT, per germline. V gave up 7 bases and J gave up 9 bases; unmatched junction bases: 8.

The chain uses TRBV29-1 and TRBJ1-2; D gene unclear. This CDR3 is built from 9 residues. Germline loops: CDR1 SQVTM, CDR2 ANQGSEA. Trimming removed 6 bases from V and 8 bases from J, with 7 bases in between. CDR3 nucleotide sequence: TGCAGCGTGTCTCTGGGCTACACCTTC. It is translated as CSVSLGYTF.

This chain joins TRBV19 and TRBJ2-1; weak D call: TRBD2 (5 bases). The germline V gene has CDR1 LNHDA and CDR2 SQIVND (reference sequence). CDR3 length: 14 residues. V shed 1 base and J shed 7 bases, with 11 bases lying between them. The CDR3 DNA sequence: TGTGCCAGTAGTATAGGGCTGGGCGGGAATGAGCAGTTCTTC. It translates to CASSIGLGGNEQFF.

The chain recombines TRBV6-5 with TRBJ2-1, with 11 bases fitting TRBD2. The CDR3 runs 15 residues. Germline CDR1 reads MNHEY; CDR2 reads SVGAGI. The ends lost 6 bases at V and 4 bases at J; junction bases unmatched: 5. In DNA form, the CDR3 reads TGTGCCAGCAGCCTCCTAGCGGGAGGTTACAATGAGCAGTTCTTC. It is translated as CASSLLAGGYNEQFF.

The chain links TRBV2 to TRBJ2-6; no definite D call. Trimming left V 3 bases short and J 4 bases short, with 13 bases between. In germline, CDR1 is SNHLY, CDR2 FYNNEI. The CDR3 covers 16 residues. CDR3 DNA sequence: TGTGCCAGCAGTGAGGTTCTGGGCTCCGGGGCCAACGTCCTGACTTTC. Its protein is CASSEVLGSGANVLTF.

Remarks on this clonotype: The junction differs from germline at one of its ends, possibly a read error. The chain uses TRBV7-2 and TRBJ1-2; D uncertain. Per the germline V gene, CDR1 is SGHTA and CDR2 is FQGNSA. The CDR3 has 13 amino acids. DNA for the CDR3: TGTGCCGGCAGCTTGGGCGGCTTTGGGGGCTACACCTTC. Amino acid sequence: CAGSLGGFGGYTF.

Written as DNA, the CDR3 is TGTGCCAGCACCCAACAGGGAAACACCGGGGAGCTGTTTTTT. It yields the protein CASTQQGNTGELFF. The chain uses TRBV28 and TRBJ2-2; D might be TRBD1 (6 bases). Trimming left V 7 bases short and J 2 bases short, with 11 bases between. CDR1 is MDHEN and CDR2 is SYDVKM in the germline V gene. The CDR3 spans 14 residues. Combining the CDR3 with reference TRBV28 and TRBJ2-2 gives the whole variable domain DVKVTQSSRYLVKRTGEKVFLECVQDMDHENMFWYRQDPGLGLRLIYFSYDVKMKEKGDIPEGYSVSREKKERFSLILESASTNQTSMYLCASTQQGNTGELFFGEGSRLTVL.

The chain joins TRBV28 to TRBJ1-6, with D tentatively TRBD1 (6 bases). The V end lost 10 bases, the J end lost 10 bases, and 14 bases lay between the germline ends. Germline V lookup: CDR1 MDHEN, CDR2 SYDVKM. The CDR3 runs 12 residues. CDR3 amino acids: CATTGLGSPLHF. The DNA of the CDR3 is TGTGCCACTACAGGGTTGGGCTCACCCCTCCACTTT.

The chain couples TRBV5-6 to TRBJ2-3; D is possibly TRBD1 or TRBD2 (5 bases each). V was shortened by 2 bases and J by 5 bases, with 27 bases between the two germline ends. The CDR3 length is 19 residues. Per the germline V gene, CDR1 is SGHDT and CDR2 is YYEEEE. The CDR3, as DNA: TGTGCCAGCAGCTTATATGGGGTGCAGGGACGGGATCAGCTAGATACGCAGTATTTT. It encodes CASSLYGVQGRDQLDTQYF.

This chain uses TRBV20-1 with TRBJ1-2; 7 bases are a match to TRBD1. V lost 2 bases and J lost 4; bases outside the gene matches: 7. The CDR3 runs to 14 residues. Germline CDR1 and CDR2: DFQATT and SNEGSKA (reference sequence). CDR3 amino acids: CSARSNRGTYGYTF. The CDR3 nucleotides are TGCAGTGCTAGATCGAACAGGGGTACCTATGGCTACACCTTC.

This chain links TRBV3-1 with TRBJ1-2; TRBD1 is a possible D gene (6 bases). The CDR3 consists of 15 residues. V lost 0 bases and J lost 7, with 15 bases in between. CDR1 is LGHDT, CDR2 YNNKEL, per germline (reference sequence). CDR3 region: CASSQDRGGAGGYTF. DNA of the CDR3: TGTGCCAGCAGCCAAGATCGGGGGGGCGCGGGTGGCTACACCTTC.

This chain uses TRBV24-1 with TRBJ2-5; maybe TRBD2 (5 bases). The germline V gene has CDR1 KGHDR and CDR2 SFDVKD. Trimming shortened V by 1 base and J by 5 bases, and 13 bases separated the two germline ends. This CDR3 region has 15 residues. The CDR3: CATSDFRESGETQYF. The DNA of the CDR3 is TGTGCCACCAGTGATTTTCGGGAATCTGGGGAGACCCAGTACTTC.

The gene calls are TRBV11-3 and TRBJ2-7; tentative D call: TRBD1 (6 bases). Per germline, CDR1 SGHNT and CDR2 YENEEA. The CDR3 contains 15 residues. Trimming pared 0 bases from V and 3 bases from J, leaving 12 bases between. The CDR3, as DNA: TGTGCCAGCAGCTTAGACCGGGACACCAGCTACGAGCAGTACTTC. It yields the protein CASSLDRDTSYEQYF.

The chain couples TRBV5-1 to TRBJ2-5, with no clear D. This CDR3 spans 13 amino acids. Germline-derived CDR1 and CDR2 are SGHRS and YFSETQ. V lost 0 bases and J lost 0, with 3 bases in between. The DNA of the CDR3 is TGCGCCAGCAGCTTGGACAACCAAGAGACCCAGTACTTC. Translation gives CASSLDNQETQYF.

J is TRBJ1-1 and V is TRBV7-6; D gene unclear. Germline V gene lookup returns CDR1 SGHVS and CDR2 FNYEAQ. This CDR3 spans 13 amino acids. Trimming took off 5 bases at V and 1 base at J, with 8 bases between the two ends. The CDR3 DNA sequence: TGTGCCAGCAGCCACACAGAGAACACTGAAGCTTTCTTT. This encodes CASSHTENTEAFF.